These 6 T cell receptor beta chains share one sample of origin, sequenced in a study of PD-L1 blockade in urothelial cancer. The table came from immunoSEQ multiplex PCR; TCRdb's copy has only in-frame clones and leaves some out. Of roughly 74,000 clones listed, around 87% were seen once; the top ten hold around 5.3%. The input for sequencing was PBMCs, taken around atezolizumab (anti-PD-L1) treatment. The receptors were gathered from a woman aged 70-85 years with urothelial cancer.

The V gene is TRBV6-1, the J gene TRBJ1-6, with no clear D. V was trimmed by 2 bases and J by 5 bases, leaving 7 bases between them. CDR1 and CDR2 from the germline V gene are MNHNS and SASEGT. This CDR3 contains 14 residues. DNA for the CDR3: TGTGCCAGCAGTGAACGCAGGAATAATTCACCCCTCCACTTT. Its translation: CASSERRNNSPLHF.

The chain has TRBV2 and TRBJ2-1; TRBD1 matches 8 bases. CDR1 and CDR2 (germline): SNHLY, FYNNEI. Trimming cost V 4 bases and J 3 bases; bases outside gene matches: 5. CDR3 length: 15 residues. CDR3 region: CASSVDRGGYNEQFF. CDR3 in DNA: TGTGCCAGCAGTGTAGACAGGGGAGGCTACAATGAGCAGTTCTTC. The variable domain in full, completed from reference TRBV2 and TRBJ2-1, reads EPEVTQTPSHQVTQMGQEVILRCVPISNHLYFYWYRQILGQKVEFLVSFYNNEISEKSEIFDDQFSVERPDGSNFTLKIRSTKLEDSAMYFCASSVDRGGYNEQFFGPGTRLTVL.

V usage is TRBV7-2 and J usage is TRBJ2-3, with TRBD2 matching over 12 bases. The CDR3 sequence is 16 residues long. The trim removed 5 bases at V and 5 bases at J, leaving 8 bases unmatched. Germline V gene data show CDR1 as SGHTA and CDR2 as FQGNSA. The DNA for the CDR3 is TGTGCCAGCAGCACGACTAGCGGGAGCCGAAGAGATACGCAGTATTTT. It is translated as CASSTTSGSRRDTQYF.

The chain has TRBV4-1 and TRBJ1-3; D is undetermined. Trimming removed 4 bases from V and 4 bases from J, with 11 bases in between. Germline lookup yields CDR1 MGHRA and CDR2 YSYEKL. The CDR3 spans 14 residues. Written as DNA, the CDR3 is TGCGCCAGCAGCCTGCTGGGCAGCGGAAACACCATATATTTT. It encodes CASSLLGSGNTIYF.

The chain carries TRBV5-5 and TRBJ1-4; 10 bases are shared with TRBD1. CDR1 is SGHKS and CDR2 is YYEKEE in the germline V gene (reference sequence). The CDR3 is made up of 17 amino acids. V was pared by 0 bases and J by 3 bases, with 5 bases of the junction left unmatched. The CDR3 region is CASSLGDRGIANEKLFF. As DNA, the CDR3 is TGTGCCAGCAGCTTGGGGGACAGGGGAATAGCTAATGAAAAACTGTTTTTT.

The chain couples TRBV7-8 to TRBJ2-7; 10 nucleotides align to TRBD2. V shed 2 bases and J 2 bases; nucleotides not matched to a gene: 6. Germline V gene lookup returns CDR1 SGHVS and CDR2 FQNEAQ. This CDR3 contains 16 residues. CDR3 protein: CASSLPVAGGPYEQYF. The CDR3 DNA sequence: TGTGCCAGCAGCTTACCTGTAGCGGGGGGCCCCTACGAGCAGTACTTC.